This TCR beta chain was identified in a study of blood T cell repertoires in COVID-19. Method: immunoSEQ multiplex PCR; TCRdb's copy keeps in-frame clones and lacks some. This table has around 8,800 clones, 80% to 90% appearing once. This TCR was recovered from a man aged 55 to 70 with acute or convalescent COVID-19. Sequenced input: peripheral blood.

In DNA form, the CDR3 reads TGCGCCAGCAGCCACAAGCGGTGGAACACAGATACGCAGTATTTT. Encoded protein: CASSHKRWNTDTQYF. J is TRBJ2-3 and V is TRBV4-1; the D gene is possibly TRBD2 (5 bases). Germline CDR1 is MGHRA and CDR2 is YSYEKL. The CDR3 has 15 residues. V shed 3 bases and J shed 2 bases, with 12 bases lying between them.